These T cell receptor beta chains were read from a single sample in a study of blood T cells in healthy people across ages. A single record per CDR3 protein comes from TCRdb applying MiXCR to the 5' RACE reads. The repertoire holds about 930,000 distinct CDR3 sequences, 25% to 35% seen once, with 10% in the top ten. The sample was also reused in another study, on T cells of mothers and their children.

The sample comprised blood. Receptors were obtained from a woman between 40 and 50 years old in good health. Both conserved end residues are part of each CDR3. D genes are given only for firm matches. Some rows mark clone size as missing; the rest say once, few, many or name a class of expanded clone.

D gene: TRBD1
clone size: many
J gene: TRBJ2-7
V gene: TRBV12-3/TRBV12-4
CDR3 DNA: TGTGCCAGCAGCGACGACAGGGGGTTATACGAGCAGTACTTC
CDR3 protein: CASSDDRGLYEQYF

D gene: TRBD1
clone size: -
J gene: TRBJ2-3
V gene: TRBV5-1
CDR3 DNA: TGCGCCAGCAGCTCAATAGACAGGGTAACAGATACGCAGTATTTT
CDR3 protein: CASSSIDRVTDTQYF

D gene: -
clone size: many
J gene: TRBJ2-4
V gene: TRBV24-1
CDR3 DNA: TGTGCCACCAGTGATTTGAAAGGGGGGTCGAACATTCAGTACTTC
CDR3 protein: CATSDLKGGSNIQYF

D gene: -
clone size: many
J gene: TRBJ2-7
V gene: TRBV20-1
CDR3 DNA: TGCAGTGCTAGAGTCCGAGACACCCTTTACGAGCAGTACTTC
CDR3 protein: CSARVRDTLYEQYF

D gene: -
clone size: -
J gene: TRBJ1-4
V gene: TRBV20-1
CDR3 DNA: TGCAGTGCCTGGGGGACAAAAGGTGAAAAACTGTTTTTT
CDR3 protein: CSAWGTKGEKLFF

D gene: TRBD2
clone size: many
J gene: TRBJ2-1
V gene: TRBV3-1
CDR3 DNA: TGTGCCAGCAGCCAAGGTACTAGCGGGGTCCCCTACAATGAGCAGTTCTTC
CDR3 protein: CASSQGTSGVPYNEQFF

D gene: -
clone size: few
J gene: TRBJ2-7
V gene: TRBV7-9
CDR3 DNA: TGTGCCAGCAGCTCTCTGCTTGGCAGGGAGGTTGACGAGCAGTACTTC
CDR3 protein: CASSSLLGREVDEQYF

D gene: -
clone size: -
J gene: TRBJ2-7
V gene: TRBV4-2
CDR3 DNA: TGTGCCAGCAGCCAAGATCGGCGGCGCACCAAAACCTCCTACGAGCAGTACTTC
CDR3 protein: CASSQDRRRTKTSYEQYF

D gene: -
clone size: -
J gene: TRBJ2-1
V gene: TRBV6-5
CDR3 DNA: TGTGTCAGCAGTTACTCGTCGAACAATGAGCAGTTCTTC
CDR3 protein: CVSSYSSNNEQFF

D gene: -
clone size: many
J gene: TRBJ2-7
V gene: TRBV12-3/TRBV12-4
CDR3 DNA: TGTGCCAGCAGTCTATCCGACACCCCCGACGAGCAGTACTTC
CDR3 protein: CASSLSDTPDEQYF

D gene: TRBD2
clone size: few
J gene: TRBJ2-1
V gene: TRBV19
CDR3 DNA: TGTGCCAGTAGACCAAGCGGGGGCCACTACAATGAGCAGTTCTTC
CDR3 protein: CASRPSGGHYNEQFF

D gene: -
clone size: few
J gene: TRBJ1-1
V gene: TRBV28
CDR3 DNA: TGTGCCAGCAGTTTATCTCGGGGGATACGGACTGAAGCTTTCTTT
CDR3 protein: CASSLSRGIRTEAFF

D gene: TRBD1
clone size: many
J gene: TRBJ2-7
V gene: TRBV7-9
CDR3 DNA: TGTGCCAGCAGCAATACCCGAACCGGGACAGCTACCTACGAGCAGTACTTC
CDR3 protein: CASSNTRTGTATYEQYF

D gene: -
clone size: many
J gene: TRBJ1-1
V gene: TRBV7-3
CDR3 DNA: TGTGCCAGCAGCTTCGGGACGGGCACTGAAGCTTTCTTT
CDR3 protein: CASSFGTGTEAFF

D gene: TRBD1
clone size: few
J gene: TRBJ2-3
V gene: TRBV6-4
CDR3 DNA: TGTGCCAGCAGTGACTCTGGACAGGGTGGACCAGATACGCAGTATTTT
CDR3 protein: CASSDSGQGGPDTQYF

D gene: -
clone size: -
J gene: TRBJ1-5
V gene: TRBV6-2/TRBV6-3
CDR3 DNA: TGTGCCAGCAGTCACACCCCTGACGACCTACCGGGAGGCAATCAGCCCCCGCATTTT
CDR3 protein: CASSHTPDDLPGGNQPPHF